The 28 T cell receptor beta chains in this list originate from one sample, sequenced in a study of T cell responses to AZD1222 COVID-19 vaccine. Clones were sequenced by immunoSEQ multiplex PCR, and TCRdb holds only the in-frame ones, with some missing. The data contain more than 250,000 clones, 93% of them singletons. This sample comprised peripheral blood, obtained on day 0 of AZD1222 vaccination. The receptors derive from an adult in good health.

The chain combines TRBV7-2 with TRBJ2-7; D not certain. V lost 5 bases to trimming and J lost 2 bases, with 7 bases between them. Germline V gene data show CDR1 as SGHTA and CDR2 as FQGNSA. The CDR3 extends over 12 amino acids. Written as DNA, the CDR3 is TGTGCCAGCAGCACCCGCACCTACGAGCAGTACTTC. This encodes CASSTRTYEQYF.

V and J are TRBV2 and TRBJ1-6; 9 nucleotides line up with TRBD1. Germline loops: CDR1 SNHLY, CDR2 FYNNEI. This CDR3 region has 15 residues. V lost 3 bases and J lost 8; bases outside the gene matches: 5. The CDR3 spells CASSDSTGGDSPLHF. The DNA for the CDR3 is TGTGCCAGCAGTGATAGTACAGGGGGCGATTCACCCCTCCACTTT. The full variable domain, in which reference TRBV2 and TRBJ1-6 provide the parts outside the CDR3, is EPEVTQTPSHQVTQMGQEVILRCVPISNHLYFYWYRQILGQKVEFLVSFYNNEISEKSEIFDDQFSVERPDGSNFTLKIRSTKLEDSAMYFCASSDSTGGDSPLHFGNGTRLTVT.

This clone was found a few times. This rearrangement joins TRBV29-1 to TRBJ1-3; unclear D gene. The germline V gene has CDR1 SQVTM and CDR2 ANQGSEA. With 7 bases removed from V and 7 bases from J, the gap between germline ends came to 11 bases. There are 11 residues in the CDR3. Written as DNA, the CDR3 is TGCAGCGCCCTCGTCACGAACACCATATATTTT. Protein sequence: CSALVTNTIYF.

The V call is TRBV5-5, the J call TRBJ1-5, with 12 bases aligning to TRBD1. V gave up 3 bases and J gave up 4 bases; unmatched junction bases: 2. Germline-derived CDR1 and CDR2 are SGHKS and YYEKEE (reference sequence). The CDR3 length is 15 residues. CDR3 residues: CASSWGQGANQPQHF. CDR3 DNA sequence: TGTGCCAGCAGCTGGGGACAGGGGGCAAATCAGCCCCAGCATTTT.

The gene calls are TRBV3-1 (or the pseudogene TRBV3-2) and TRBJ2-2, with unresolved D. Per germline, CDR1 LGHDT and CDR2 YNNKEL (reference sequence). The CDR3 sequence is 12 residues long. Trimming left V 5 bases short and J 7 bases short, with 8 bases between. CDR3 loop: CASSIGYGELFF. The CDR3 bases are TGTGCCAGCAGCATTGGGTACGGGGAGCTGTTTTTT.

The rearrangement links TRBV2 to TRBJ2-1; the D gene is possibly TRBD2 (6 bases). Trimming cost V 4 bases and J 8 bases, with 18 bases left between them. The CDR3 runs 15 residues. In germline, CDR1 is SNHLY, CDR2 FYNNEI. This CDR3 reads CASSGWDLASDEQFF. CDR3 DNA: TGTGCCAGCAGTGGGTGGGACTTGGCGTCGGATGAGCAGTTCTTC.

The V call is TRBV5-1, the J call TRBJ2-7; 7 nucleotides align to TRBD1. Germline V gene data show CDR1 as SGHRS and CDR2 as YFSETQ. This CDR3 is built from 15 residues. The V segment lost 0 bases and the J segment 4 bases; nucleotides outside the gene matches: 7. The DNA of the CDR3 is TGCGCCAGCAGCTTGGCCGATACAGGGGAATACGAGCAGTACTTC. Translating gives CASSLADTGEYEQYF. The whole variable domain, remainder taken from reference TRBV5-1 and TRBJ2-7, is KAGVTQTPRYLIKTRGQQVTLSCSPISGHRSVSWYQQTPGQGLQFLFEYFSETQRNKGNFPGRFSGRQFSNSRSEMNVSTLELGDSALYLCASSLADTGEYEQYFGPGTRLTVT.

Turning to this clone: An end of the junction differs from the germline gene, which may be a read error. The genes are TRBV25-1 and TRBJ2-3; tentative D call: TRBD1 (6 bases). Germline assignment: CDR1 MGHDK and CDR2 SYGVNS. This CDR3 region has 10 residues. In nucleotides, the CDR3 is TGTGCCAGCAGTGACCATGACAGGAATTTT. This encodes CASSDHDRNF. The variable domain in full, completed from reference TRBV25-1 and TRBJ2-3, reads EADIYQTPRYLVIGTGKKITLECSQTMGHDKMYWYQQDPGMELHLIHYSYGVNSTEKGDLSSESTVSRIRTEHFPLTLESARPSHTSQYLCASSDHDRNFGPGTRLTVL.

The chain uses TRBV3-1 (or the pseudogene TRBV3-2) and TRBJ1-1; TRBD1 might be the D (6 bases). V was clipped by 4 bases and J by 4 bases, with 19 bases between them. CDR1 and CDR2 (germline): LGHDT, YNNKEL (reference sequence). The CDR3 is 16 residues long. The CDR3 is CASSPTGGRGITEAFF. The CDR3 DNA follows: TGTGCCAGCAGCCCCACCGGGGGCAGGGGTATCACTGAAGCTTTCTTT.

The chain joins TRBV11-3 to TRBJ2-3, with 8 positions matching TRBD2. J lost 4 bases, V lost 3 bases, and 3 bases had no gene match. Germline V gene lookup returns CDR1 SGHNT and CDR2 YENEEA. The CDR3 has 14 residues. The CDR3 region is CASSLGLESDTQYF. In nucleotides, the CDR3 is TGTGCCAGCAGCTTGGGACTAGAGTCAGATACGCAGTATTTT.

A single count supports this clone. The chain joins TRBV29-1 to TRBJ2-3; 11 nucleotides line up with TRBD2. The length of the CDR3 is 14 residues. Germline loops: CDR1 SQVTM, CDR2 ANQGSEA. V lost 6 bases to trimming and J lost 6 bases; unmatched junction nucleotides: 8. The CDR3 nucleotides are TGCAGCGTGGGGACTAGCGGCCCCCAGGATACGCAGTATTTT. It is translated as CSVGTSGPQDTQYF.

The rearrangement uses TRBV28 and TRBJ1-4; D unclear. The ends were cut back, 7 bases at V and 8 bases at J, with 17 bases in the middle. The CDR3 loop spans 14 amino acids. Per the germline V gene, CDR1 is MDHEN and CDR2 is SYDVKM. The CDR3 reads CASNFGSEREKLFF. CDR3 nucleotides: TGTGCCAGCAACTTCGGCAGCGAAAGGGAAAAACTGTTTTTT.

The chain couples TRBV28 to TRBJ2-5; D is unresolved. The CDR3 contains 13 residues. Trimming stripped 7 bases from V and 4 bases from J, with 13 bases between. The germline V gene encodes CDR1 MDHEN and CDR2 SYDVKM. In nucleotides, the CDR3 is TGTGCCAGCAATGGGCCTGGGGTAGAGACCCAGTACTTC. Amino acids: CASNGPGVETQYF.

This chain links TRBV7-9 with TRBJ2-7, with D possibly being TRBD2 (5 bases). Trimming cost V 5 bases and J 7 bases, with 6 bases left between them. Germline-derived CDR1 and CDR2 are SEHNR and FQNEAQ (reference sequence). The CDR3 runs to 10 residues. This CDR3 is CASSPGEQYF. In DNA, the CDR3 is TGTGCCAGCAGCCCGGGGGAGCAGTACTTC.

The genes are TRBV19 and TRBJ2-2; tentatively, D is TRBD2 (6 bases). The CDR3 loop spans 16 amino acids. Germline-derived CDR1 and CDR2 are LNHDA and SQIVND (reference sequence). Trimming removed 7 bases from V and 1 base from J, with 16 bases in between. The CDR3 DNA is TGTGCCAGTACCTCCCCCCTAGCGCGGAACACCGGGGAGCTGTTTTTT. Translating it yields CASTSPLARNTGELFF.

This rearrangement joins TRBV5-1 to TRBJ2-7; TRBD2 is a possible D gene (5 bases). Germline V CDR1 and CDR2: SGHRS, YFSETQ. The V and J ends lost 5 bases and 5 bases respectively, with 14 bases between them. This CDR3 has 13 amino acids. For the CDR3, the DNA is TGCGCCAGCAGGGGGTCTAACGGGAACGAGCAGTACTTC. This translates into CASRGSNGNEQYF. Supplemented by reference TRBV5-1 and TRBJ2-7, the full variable domain reads KAGVTQTPRYLIKTRGQQVTLSCSPISGHRSVSWYQQTPGQGLQFLFEYFSETQRNKGNFPGRFSGRQFSNSRSEMNVSTLELGDSALYLCASRGSNGNEQYFGPGTRLTVT.

The chain carries TRBV7-3 and TRBJ2-7; tentatively, D is TRBD2 (5 bases). Per germline, CDR1 SGHTA and CDR2 FQGTGA. The CDR3 covers 13 residues. The V end was cut by 5 bases, the J end by 3 bases, with 11 bases between. CDR3 bases: TGTGCCAGCAGCCTCCACCGGGGCTACGAGCAGTACTTC. Translating gives CASSLHRGYEQYF.

The rearrangement uses TRBV2 and TRBJ1-1; no clear D. Deletions cut 2 bases from V and 7 bases from J, with 5 bases between. Germline-derived CDR1 and CDR2 are SNHLY and FYNNEI. This CDR3 spans 11 amino acids. CDR3 region: CASSELIEAFF. In DNA, the CDR3 is TGTGCCAGCAGTGAACTCATTGAAGCTTTCTTT.

Only a few counts were recorded for this clone. The chain is built from TRBV28 and TRBJ1-5; 10 nucleotides line up with TRBD1. The CDR3 runs to 14 residues. V lost 5 bases to trimming and J lost 7 bases; unmatched junction nucleotides: 5. The germline V gene has CDR1 MDHEN and CDR2 SYDVKM. The CDR3 sequence is CASSRQGARQPQHF. The CDR3 coding sequence is TGTGCCAGCAGTCGACAGGGGGCAAGGCAGCCCCAGCATTTT.

V gene TRBV11-2 combines with J gene TRBJ2-7, with TRBD2 matching 12 bases. The CDR3 runs to 15 residues. Germline V lookup: CDR1 SGHAT, CDR2 FQNNGV. The junction had 5 bases not matched to a gene; V was cut back by 4 bases and J by 4 bases. CDR3 DNA: TGTGCCAGCAGCTCTGGACTAGCGGGGACTTACGAGCAGTACTTC. Amino acid sequence: CASSSGLAGTYEQYF.

The chain has TRBV2 and TRBJ2-1; D is uncertain. Germline V gene data show CDR1 as SNHLY and CDR2 as FYNNEI. Trimming cost V 7 bases and J 6 bases, with 7 bases left between them. The CDR3 length is 11 residues. CDR3 sequence reads: CASTDINEQFF. The CDR3 DNA reads TGTGCCAGCACCGATATCAATGAGCAGTTCTTC. The variable domain in full, completed from reference TRBV2 and TRBJ2-1, reads EPEVTQTPSHQVTQMGQEVILRCVPISNHLYFYWYRQILGQKVEFLVSFYNNEISEKSEIFDDQFSVERPDGSNFTLKIRSTKLEDSAMYFCASTDINEQFFGPGTRLTVL.

The chain combines TRBV3-1 (or the pseudogene TRBV3-2) with TRBJ1-5; D remains ambiguous. Germline-derived CDR1 and CDR2 are LGHDT and YNNKEL (reference sequence). V was shortened by 4 bases and J by 3 bases, with 7 bases between the two germline ends. The CDR3 covers 13 residues. The CDR3 coding sequence is TGTGCCAGCAGCCTCACCCTCAATCAGCCCCAGCATTTT. Protein product: CASSLTLNQPQHF.

J is TRBJ2-5 and V is TRBV3-1 (or the pseudogene TRBV3-2), with 11 positions matching TRBD2. This CDR3 comprises 17 residues. The J segment lost 4 bases and the V segment lost 2 bases, leaving 9 bases of the junction unmatched. Germline V gene data show CDR1 as LGHDT and CDR2 as YNNKEL (reference sequence). CDR3 nucleotide sequence: TGTGCCAGCAGCCAAACTAGCGGGGGACCTAAATTAGAGACCCAGTACTTC. Translating it yields CASSQTSGGPKLETQYF.

This sequence joins TRBV7-2 and TRBJ2-7; TRBD2 aligns across 8 bases. The V gene end was trimmed by 1 base and the J gene end by 4 bases; junction bases not matched to a gene: 3. CDR1 is SGHTA and CDR2 is FQGNSA in the germline V gene. CDR3 size: 14 residues. CDR3 amino acids: CASSLDGRAYEQYF. In nucleotides, the CDR3 is TGTGCCAGCAGCTTAGACGGGAGGGCTTACGAGCAGTACTTC.

The chain combines TRBV24-1 with TRBJ1-3; 7 nucleotides line up with TRBD1. J lost 5 bases, V lost 5 bases, and 2 bases had no gene match. The CDR3 is 13 amino acids. The germline V gene encodes CDR1 KGHDR and CDR2 SFDVKD. The CDR3 DNA reads as TGTGCCACCAGTGCGACAGGGAGAAACACCATATATTTT. Its protein product is CATSATGRNTIYF.

The gene calls are TRBV4-1 and TRBJ2-5, with D perhaps matching TRBD1 (6 bases). V gave up 5 bases and J gave up 5 bases, with 15 bases separating them. The CDR3 is 14 residues long. Germline CDR1 reads MGHRA; CDR2 reads YSYEKL. CDR3 sequence reads: CASSTGQGRETQYF. The CDR3 nucleotides are TGCGCCAGCAGCACAGGGCAGGGTAGGGAGACCCAGTACTTC.

This rearrangement joins TRBV28 to TRBJ1-1; the D gene is possibly TRBD1 (5 bases). Germline CDR1 is MDHEN and CDR2 is SYDVKM. V was shortened by 6 bases and J by 6 bases, with 17 bases between the two germline ends. The length of the CDR3 is 14 residues. The DNA of the CDR3 is TGTGCCAGCAGCCCGACAGCCCCCCAGGCTGAAGCTTTCTTT. It yields the protein CASSPTAPQAEAFF.

The chain employs TRBV29-1 and TRBJ1-2; D is perhaps TRBD1 (5 bases). The CDR3 loop spans 15 amino acids. CDR1 SQVTM and CDR2 ANQGSEA come from the germline V gene. Between the trimmed V and J ends, which lost 0 bases and 0 bases, there was a span of 11 bases. In DNA form, the CDR3 reads TGCAGCGTTGAAGATCTAGGGGAGGCTAACTATGGCTACACCTTC. Translating it yields CSVEDLGEANYGYTF.